Here is one TCR beta chain with its context. These data are taken from a study of blood T cells in healthy people across ages. Using a J-beta primer mix together with a sample-barcoded 5' primer, a second PCR was run for roughly 6 to 11 cycles. Every cDNA molecule bore a tag from a template-switch adaptor containing 12 random nucleotides. MiXCR, applied by TCRdb to the 5' RACE reads, yields one record per CDR3 protein. The sample records around 1,000,000 distinct CDR3 sequences, around two fifths being singletons. The CDR3 length is 13 residues. This receptor was obtained from a man between 18 and 35 years old in good health. V is TRBV12-3 or TRBV12-4 and J is TRBJ2-4, with D perhaps matching TRBD2 (5 bases). The DNA matches TRBJ2-5 better at its end, which makes the J call doubtful. Sequenced: blood. The CDR3 sequence: CASTLDHLGTQYF. The DNA of the CDR3 is TGTGCCAGCACACTAGACCACCTAGGGACCCAGTACTTC.